The T cell receptor beta chain described here comes from a study of cytomegalovirus exposure and HLA in healthy donors. This clone is a singleton in its sample. Its antigen is unidentified. PCR was performed using 60 Vbeta and 13 Jbeta primers. Under the authors' procedure: Roughly 73 million unique TCR beta chains, about 10 million of them shared, were counted by a later analysis. The table came from immunoSEQ multiplex PCR; TCRdb's copy has only in-frame clones and leaves some out. V, J and clone size reflect that table, while D and trimming were determined from the DNA. This sample carries about 100,000 clones, around 80% of them seen once, and the ten largest clones take around 1.5%. The germline V and J ends were trimmed by 0 bases and 4 bases, with 11 bases remaining between them. The CDR3 spans 14 residues. The V gene's germline CDR1 is SGHRS and CDR2 YFSETQ. General study findings and limits: TCR beta chains numbering more than 150 were designated cytomegalovirus-associated. Per a prior analysis, the majority of TCR beta V segments were productive roughly 90% or roughly 30% of the time.

Material: PBMCs. This receptor was obtained from a woman aged 40 to 55 in good health and CMV-seronegative. The J gene is TRBJ2-7, the V gene TRBV5-1; D is possibly TRBD1 (6 bases). The CDR3 coding sequence is TGCGCCAGCAGCTTGGACAGGGAATTGTACGAGCAGTACTTC. It codes for CASSLDRELYEQYF.